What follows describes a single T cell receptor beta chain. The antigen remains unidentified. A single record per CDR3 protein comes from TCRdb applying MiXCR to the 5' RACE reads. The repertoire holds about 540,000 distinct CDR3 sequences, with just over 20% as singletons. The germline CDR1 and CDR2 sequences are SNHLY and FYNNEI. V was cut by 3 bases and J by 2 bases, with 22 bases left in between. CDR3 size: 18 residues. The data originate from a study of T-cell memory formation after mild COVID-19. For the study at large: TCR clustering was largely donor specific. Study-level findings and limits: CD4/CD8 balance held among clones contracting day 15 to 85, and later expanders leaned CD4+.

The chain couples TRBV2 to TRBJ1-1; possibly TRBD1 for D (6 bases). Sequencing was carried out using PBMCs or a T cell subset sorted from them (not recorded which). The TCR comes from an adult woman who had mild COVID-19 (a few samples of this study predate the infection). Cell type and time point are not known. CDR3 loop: CASSERGGTGMANTEAFF. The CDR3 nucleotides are TGTGCCAGCAGTGAGCGGGGGGGCACAGGGATGGCAAACACTGAAGCTTTCTTT. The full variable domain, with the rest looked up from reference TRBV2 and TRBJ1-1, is EPEVTQTPSHQVTQMGQEVILRCVPISNHLYFYWYRQILGQKVEFLVSFYNNEISEKSEIFDDQFSVERPDGSNFTLKIRSTKLEDSAMYFCASSERGGTGMANTEAFFGQGTRLTVV.